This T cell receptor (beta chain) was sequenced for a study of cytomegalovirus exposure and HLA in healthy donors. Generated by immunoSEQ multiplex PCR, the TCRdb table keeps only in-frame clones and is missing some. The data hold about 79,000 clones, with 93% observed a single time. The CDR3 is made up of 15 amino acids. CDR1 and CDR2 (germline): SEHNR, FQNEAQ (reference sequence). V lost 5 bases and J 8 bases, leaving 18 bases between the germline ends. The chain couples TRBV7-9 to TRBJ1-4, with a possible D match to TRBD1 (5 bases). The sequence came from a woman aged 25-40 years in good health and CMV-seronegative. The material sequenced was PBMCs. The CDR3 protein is CASSEAPGGSEKLFF. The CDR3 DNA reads TGTGCCAGCAGCGAAGCCCCGGGGGGGAGCGAAAAACTGTTTTTT.